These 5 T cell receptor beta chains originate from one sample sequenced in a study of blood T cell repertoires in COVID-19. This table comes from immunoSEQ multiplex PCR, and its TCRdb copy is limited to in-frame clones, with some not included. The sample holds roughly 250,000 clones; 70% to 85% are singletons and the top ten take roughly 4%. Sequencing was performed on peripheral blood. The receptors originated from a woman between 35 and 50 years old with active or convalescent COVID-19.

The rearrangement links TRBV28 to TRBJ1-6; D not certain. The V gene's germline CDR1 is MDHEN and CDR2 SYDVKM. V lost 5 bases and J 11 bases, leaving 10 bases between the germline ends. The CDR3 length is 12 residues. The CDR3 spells CASSPFGAPLHF. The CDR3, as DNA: TGTGCCAGCAGTCCCTTCGGGGCACCCCTCCACTTT.

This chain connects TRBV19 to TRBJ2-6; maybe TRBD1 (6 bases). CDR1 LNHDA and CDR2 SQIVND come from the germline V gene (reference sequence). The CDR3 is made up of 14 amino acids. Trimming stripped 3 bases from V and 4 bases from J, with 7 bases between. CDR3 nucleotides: TGTGCCAGTAGTATGGGGGCGGGGGCCAACGTCCTGACTTTC. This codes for CASSMGAGANVLTF.

CDR3 residues: CASSQDDVRGYGYTF. The CDR3 bases are TGTGCCAGCAGCCAGGATGACGTCCGCGGCTATGGCTACACCTTC. The V gene is TRBV4-2, the J gene TRBJ1-2; D is uncertain. The CDR3 covers 15 residues. Germline V gene lookup returns CDR1 LGHNA and CDR2 YNFKEQ. Trimming shortened V by 3 bases and J by 4 bases, and 15 bases separated the two germline ends.

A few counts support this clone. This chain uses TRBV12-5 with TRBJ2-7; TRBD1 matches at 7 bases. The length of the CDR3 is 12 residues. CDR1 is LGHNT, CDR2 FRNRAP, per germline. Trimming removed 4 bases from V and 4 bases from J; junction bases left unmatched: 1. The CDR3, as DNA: TGTGCTAGTGGTTCGGGACAGTACGAGCAGTACGTC. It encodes CASGSGQYEQYV.

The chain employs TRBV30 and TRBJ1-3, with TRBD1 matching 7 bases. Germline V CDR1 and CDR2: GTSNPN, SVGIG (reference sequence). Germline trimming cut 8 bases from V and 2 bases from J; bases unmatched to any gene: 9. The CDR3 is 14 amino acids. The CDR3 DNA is TGTGCCGTCACAGGGGTTTTCGCTGGAAACACCATATATTTT. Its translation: CAVTGVFAGNTIYF. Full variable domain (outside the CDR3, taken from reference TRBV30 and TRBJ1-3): SQTIHQWPATLVQPVGSPLSLECTVEGTSNPNLYWYRQAAGRGLQLLFYSVGIGQISSEVPQNLSASRPQDRQFILSSKKLLLSDSGFYLCAVTGVFAGNTIYFGEGSWLTVV.